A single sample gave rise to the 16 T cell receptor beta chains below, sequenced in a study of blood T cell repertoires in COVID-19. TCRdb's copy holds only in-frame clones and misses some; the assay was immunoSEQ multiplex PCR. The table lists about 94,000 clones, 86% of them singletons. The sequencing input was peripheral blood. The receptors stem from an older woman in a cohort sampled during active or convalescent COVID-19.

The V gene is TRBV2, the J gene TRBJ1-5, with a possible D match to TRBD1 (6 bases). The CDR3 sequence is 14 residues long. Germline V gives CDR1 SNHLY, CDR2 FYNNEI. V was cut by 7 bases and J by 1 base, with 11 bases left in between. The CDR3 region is CASTVDRSNQPQHF. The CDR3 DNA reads TGTGCCAGCACTGTTGACAGGAGCAATCAGCCCCAGCATTTT.

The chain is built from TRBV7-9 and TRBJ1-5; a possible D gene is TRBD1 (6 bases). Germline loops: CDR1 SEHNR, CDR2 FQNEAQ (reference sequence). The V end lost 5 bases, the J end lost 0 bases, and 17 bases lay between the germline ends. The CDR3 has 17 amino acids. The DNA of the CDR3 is TGTGCCAGCAGCCACACCCCGACAGGAGATAGCAATCAGCCCCAGCATTTT. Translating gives CASSHTPTGDSNQPQHF.

CDR3 region: CASSNRETNSPLHF. DNA for the CDR3: TGTGCCAGCAGCAATAGGGAGACCAATTCACCCCTCCACTTT. The V call is TRBV11-2, the J call TRBJ1-6, with unresolved D. Trimming pared 5 bases from V and 7 bases from J, leaving 12 bases between. CDR3 size: 14 residues. Germline V lookup: CDR1 SGHAT, CDR2 FQNNGV.

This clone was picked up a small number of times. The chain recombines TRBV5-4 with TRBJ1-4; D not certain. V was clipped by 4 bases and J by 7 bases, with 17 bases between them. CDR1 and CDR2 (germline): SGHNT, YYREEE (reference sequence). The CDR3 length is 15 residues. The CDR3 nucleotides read TGTGCCAGCAGCCCAGGAGGCCAAAAGGGTGAAAAACTGTTTTTT. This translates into CASSPGGQKGEKLFF. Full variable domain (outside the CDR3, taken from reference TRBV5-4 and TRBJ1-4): ETGVTQSPTHLIKTRGQQVTLRCSSQSGHNTVSWYQQALGQGPQFIFQYYREEENGRGNFPPRFSGLQFPNYSSELNVNALELDDSALYLCASSPGGQKGEKLFFGSGTQLSVL.

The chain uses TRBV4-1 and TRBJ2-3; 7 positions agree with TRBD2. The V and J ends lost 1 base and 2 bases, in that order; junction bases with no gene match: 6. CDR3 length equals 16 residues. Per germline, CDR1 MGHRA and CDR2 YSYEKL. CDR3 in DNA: TGCGCCAGCAGCCAAGGTAGCCTAGCGGACACAGATACGCAGTATTTT. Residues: CASSQGSLADTDTQYF.

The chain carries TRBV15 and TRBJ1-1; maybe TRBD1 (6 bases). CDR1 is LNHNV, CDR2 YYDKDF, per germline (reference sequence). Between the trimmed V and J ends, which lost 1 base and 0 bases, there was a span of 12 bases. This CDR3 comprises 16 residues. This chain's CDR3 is CATSRGGQALNTEAFF. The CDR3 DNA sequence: TGTGCCACCAGCAGAGGGGGGCAGGCCCTGAACACTGAAGCTTTCTTT.

CDR3 amino acids: CASSQAAGLIEKLFF. DNA of the CDR3: TGCGCCAGCAGCCAAGCCGCCGGGTTGATTGAAAAACTGTTTTTT. The chain links TRBV4-1 to TRBJ1-4, with D unclear. The V and J ends lost 1 base and 7 bases respectively, with 13 bases between them. CDR1 is MGHRA, CDR2 YSYEKL, per germline. This CDR3 comprises 15 residues.

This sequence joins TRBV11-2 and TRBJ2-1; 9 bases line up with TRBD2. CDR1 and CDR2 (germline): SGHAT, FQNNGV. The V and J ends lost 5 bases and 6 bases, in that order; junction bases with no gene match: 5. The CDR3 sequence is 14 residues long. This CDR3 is CASSSYSGSNEQFF. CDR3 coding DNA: TGTGCCAGCAGCAGCTATAGCGGGAGCAATGAGCAGTTCTTC. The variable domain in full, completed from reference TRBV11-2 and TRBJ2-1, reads EAGVAQSPRYKIIEKRQSVAFWCNPISGHATLYWYQQILGQGPKLLIQFQNNGVVDDSQLPKDRFSAERLKGVDSTLKIQPAKLEDSAVYLCASSSYSGSNEQFFGPGTRLTVL.

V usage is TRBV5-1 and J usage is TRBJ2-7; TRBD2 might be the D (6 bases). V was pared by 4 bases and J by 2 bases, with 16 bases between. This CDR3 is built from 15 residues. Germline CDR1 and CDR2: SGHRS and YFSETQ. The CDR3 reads CASSLGSGHTYEQYF. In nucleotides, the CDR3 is TGCGCCAGCAGCCTTGGTAGCGGTCATACCTACGAGCAGTACTTC.

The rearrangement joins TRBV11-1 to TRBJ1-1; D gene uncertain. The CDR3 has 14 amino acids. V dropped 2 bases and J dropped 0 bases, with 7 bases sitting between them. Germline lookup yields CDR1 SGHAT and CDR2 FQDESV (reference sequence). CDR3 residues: CASSLSGLNTEAFF. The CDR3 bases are TGTGCCAGCAGCTTATCCGGGTTGAACACTGAAGCTTTCTTT.

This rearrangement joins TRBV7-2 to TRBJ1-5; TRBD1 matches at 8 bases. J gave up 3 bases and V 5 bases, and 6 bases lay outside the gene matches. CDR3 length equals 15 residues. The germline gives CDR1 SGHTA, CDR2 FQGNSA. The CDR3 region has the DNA TGTGCCAGCAGCGCCACGACAGGGGCCAATCAGCCCCAGCATTTT. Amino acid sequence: CASSATTGANQPQHF.

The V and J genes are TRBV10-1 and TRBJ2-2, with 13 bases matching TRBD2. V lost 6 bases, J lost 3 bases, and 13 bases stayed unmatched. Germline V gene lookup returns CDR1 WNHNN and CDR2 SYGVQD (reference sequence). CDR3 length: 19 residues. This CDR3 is CASRKTSGRLSQDTGELFF. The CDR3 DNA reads TGCGCCAGCAGGAAGACTAGCGGGAGGCTCTCCCAGGACACCGGGGAGCTGTTTTTT.

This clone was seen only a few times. The CDR3: CASSHGTGRMNTEAFF. The CDR3 bases are TGTGCCAGCAGCCACGGGACAGGGAGAATGAACACTGAAGCTTTCTTT. The rearrangement links TRBV28 to TRBJ1-1; TRBD1 matches at 9 bases. V shed 6 bases and J 0 bases; nucleotides not matched to a gene: 8. This CDR3 comprises 16 residues. Per germline, CDR1 MDHEN and CDR2 SYDVKM.

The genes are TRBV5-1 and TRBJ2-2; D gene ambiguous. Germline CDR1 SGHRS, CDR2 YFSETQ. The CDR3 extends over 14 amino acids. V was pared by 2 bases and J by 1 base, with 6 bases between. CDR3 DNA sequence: TGCGCCAGCAGCTTAGCCTGGAACACCGGGGAGCTGTTTTTT. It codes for CASSLAWNTGELFF.

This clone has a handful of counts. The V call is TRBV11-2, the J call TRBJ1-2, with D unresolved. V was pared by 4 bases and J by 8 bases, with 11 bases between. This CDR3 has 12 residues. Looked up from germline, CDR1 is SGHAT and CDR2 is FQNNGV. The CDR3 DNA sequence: TGTGCCAGCAGCTACCTAAGTCGAGGCTACACCTTC. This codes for CASSYLSRGYTF.

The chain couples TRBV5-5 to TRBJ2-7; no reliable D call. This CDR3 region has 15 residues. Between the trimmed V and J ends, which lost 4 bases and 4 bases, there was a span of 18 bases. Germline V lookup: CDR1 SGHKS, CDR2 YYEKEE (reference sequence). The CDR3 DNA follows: TGTGCCAGCAGCCCCGGCCCGGGTCAGCTTTACGAGCAGTACTTC. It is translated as CASSPGPGQLYEQYF. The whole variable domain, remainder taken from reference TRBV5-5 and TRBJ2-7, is DAGVTQSPTHLIKTRGQQVTLRCSPISGHKSVSWYQQVLGQGPQFIFQYYEKEERGRGNFPDRFSARQFPNYSSELNVNALLLGDSALYLCASSPGPGQLYEQYFGPGTRLTVT.